These 4 T cell receptor beta chains were all obtained from the same sample, sequenced in a study of neurological immune-mediated disorders. TCRdb re-derived calls from the 5' RACE reads in MiXCR, one entry per CDR3 protein. Of some 95,000 distinct CDR3 sequences listed, roughly 3.5% are singletons. The sample taken for sequencing was PBMCs. The source of these receptors is a woman between 18 and 29 years old with multiple sclerosis.

This clonotype was observed many times. This chain links TRBV7-8 with TRBJ1-5; a weak D match, TRBD1 (6 bases). V lost 1 base and J 0 bases, leaving 13 bases between the germline ends. CDR1 is SGHVS, CDR2 FQNEAQ, per germline. The CDR3 is 17 amino acids. CDR3 in amino acids: CASSLELGGLSNQPQHF. DNA of the CDR3: TGTGCCAGCAGCTTAGAGTTAGGGGGACTTAGCAATCAGCCCCAGCATTTT.

This clonotype came up many times. The J gene is TRBJ2-5, the V gene TRBV5-6, with TRBD1 matching 7 bases. The CDR3 is 15 amino acids. With 4 bases clipped from V and 6 bases from J, the junction kept 12 bases outside the gene matches. Germline-derived CDR1 and CDR2 are SGHDT and YYEEEE. CDR3 loop: CASSLQLTGIQTQYF. For the CDR3, the DNA is TGTGCCAGCAGCCTCCAATTGACAGGGATACAGACCCAGTACTTC.

In its sample, this clonotype was seen many times. This chain connects TRBV11-1 to TRBJ2-7; tentative D call: TRBD2 (6 bases). This CDR3 is built from 16 residues. Trimming cost V 1 base and J 2 bases, with 15 bases left between them. Germline loops: CDR1 SGHAT, CDR2 FQDESV (reference sequence). The CDR3 DNA is TGTGCCAGCAGCTTAGTGTCGGGGGTCGGAGCCTACGAGCAGTACTTC. Its translation: CASSLVSGVGAYEQYF.

At least ten counts were recorded for this clonotype. The V and J genes are TRBV7-9 and TRBJ2-5; tentatively, D is TRBD1 (6 bases). The germline V and J ends were trimmed by 6 bases and 2 bases, with 10 bases remaining between them. CDR3 length: 13 amino acids. Germline assignment: CDR1 SEHNR and CDR2 FQNEAQ (reference sequence). The CDR3 is CASSRDTQETQYF. The CDR3 region has the DNA TGTGCCAGCAGTCGGGACACTCAAGAGACCCAGTACTTC. Filled out from reference TRBV7-9 and TRBJ2-5, the complete variable domain reads DTGVSQNPRHKITKRGQNVTFRCDPISEHNRLYWYRQTLGQGPEFLTYFQNEAQLEKSRLLSDRFSAERPKGSFSTLEIQRTEQGDSAMYLCASSRDTQETQYFGPGTRLLVL.